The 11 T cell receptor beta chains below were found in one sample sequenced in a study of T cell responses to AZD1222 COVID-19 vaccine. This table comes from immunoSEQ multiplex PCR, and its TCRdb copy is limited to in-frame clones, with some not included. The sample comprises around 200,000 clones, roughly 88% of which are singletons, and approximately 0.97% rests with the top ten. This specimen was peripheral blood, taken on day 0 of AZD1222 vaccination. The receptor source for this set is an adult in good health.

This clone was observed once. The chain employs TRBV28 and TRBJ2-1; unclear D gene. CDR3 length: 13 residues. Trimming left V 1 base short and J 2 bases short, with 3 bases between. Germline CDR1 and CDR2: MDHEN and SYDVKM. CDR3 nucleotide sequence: TGTGCCAGCAGTTTATTCCCCTACAATGAGCAGTTCTTC. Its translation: CASSLFPYNEQFF.

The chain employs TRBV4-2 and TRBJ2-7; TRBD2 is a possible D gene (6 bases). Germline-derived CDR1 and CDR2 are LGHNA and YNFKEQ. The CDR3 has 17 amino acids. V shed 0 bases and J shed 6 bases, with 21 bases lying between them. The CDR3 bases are TGTGCCAGCAGCCAAGATCCGCGCGGGGCTTCGTGGGTCGAGCAGTACTTC. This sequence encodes CASSQDPRGASWVEQYF.

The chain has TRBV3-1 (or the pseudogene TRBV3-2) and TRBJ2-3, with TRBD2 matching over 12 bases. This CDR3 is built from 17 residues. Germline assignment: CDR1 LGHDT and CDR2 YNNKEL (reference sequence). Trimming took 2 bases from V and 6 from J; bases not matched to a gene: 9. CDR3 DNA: TGTGCCAGCAGCCAAAGAAGTAGGACTAGCGGGAAGGATACGCAGTATTTT. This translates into CASSQRSRTSGKDTQYF.

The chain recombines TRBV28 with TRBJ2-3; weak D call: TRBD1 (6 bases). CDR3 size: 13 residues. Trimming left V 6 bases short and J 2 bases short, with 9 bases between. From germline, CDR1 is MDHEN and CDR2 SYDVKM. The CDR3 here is CASRDSNTDTQYF. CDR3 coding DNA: TGTGCCAGCAGGGACAGTAACACAGATACGCAGTATTTT.

The CDR3: CASSSQKASGQETQYF. CDR3 bases: TGTGCCAGTAGTAGCCAAAAGGCTAGCGGACAAGAGACCCAGTACTTC. V usage is TRBV19 and J usage is TRBJ2-5; 7 positions agree with TRBD2. Germline V gene lookup returns CDR1 LNHDA and CDR2 SQIVND (reference sequence). V was pared by 4 bases and J by 2 bases, with 10 bases of the junction left unmatched. There are 16 residues in the CDR3.

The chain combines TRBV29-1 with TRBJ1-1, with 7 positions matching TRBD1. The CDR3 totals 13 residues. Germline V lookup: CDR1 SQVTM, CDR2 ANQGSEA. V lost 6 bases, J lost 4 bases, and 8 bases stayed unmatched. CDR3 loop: CSVRQGGFTEAFF. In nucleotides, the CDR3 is TGCAGCGTCCGACAGGGAGGATTCACTGAAGCTTTCTTT. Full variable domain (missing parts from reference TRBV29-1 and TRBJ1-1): SAVISQKPSRDICQRGTSLTIQCQVDSQVTMMFWYRQQPGQSLTLIATANQGSEATYESGFVIDKFPISRPNLTFSTLTVSNMSPEDSSIYLCSVRQGGFTEAFFGQGTRLTVV.

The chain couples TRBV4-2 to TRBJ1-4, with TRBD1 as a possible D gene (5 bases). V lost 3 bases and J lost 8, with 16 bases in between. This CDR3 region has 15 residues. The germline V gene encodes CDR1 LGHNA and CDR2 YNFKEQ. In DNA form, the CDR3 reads TGTGCCAGCAGCCAGGAGACCGGGGGGTGGGAAAAACTGTTTTTT. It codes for CASSQETGGWEKLFF.

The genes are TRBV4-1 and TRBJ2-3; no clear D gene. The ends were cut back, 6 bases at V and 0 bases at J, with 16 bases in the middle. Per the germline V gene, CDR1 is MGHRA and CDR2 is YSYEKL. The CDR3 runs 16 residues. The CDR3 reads CASSFTQEASTDTQYF. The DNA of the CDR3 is TGCGCCAGCAGTTTCACACAAGAAGCTAGCACAGATACGCAGTATTTT.

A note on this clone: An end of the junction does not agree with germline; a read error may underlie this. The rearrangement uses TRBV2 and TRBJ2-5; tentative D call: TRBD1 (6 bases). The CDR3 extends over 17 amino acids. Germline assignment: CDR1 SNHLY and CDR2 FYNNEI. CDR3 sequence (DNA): TGTGCCAGCAGTGGGGGGCAGGGTACCAAGACCCAACAGACCCAGTACTTC. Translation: CASSGGQGTKTQQTQYF.

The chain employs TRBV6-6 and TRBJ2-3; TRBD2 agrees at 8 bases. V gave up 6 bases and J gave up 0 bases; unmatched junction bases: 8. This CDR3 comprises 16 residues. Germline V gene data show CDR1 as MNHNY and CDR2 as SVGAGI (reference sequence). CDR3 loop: CASRLRGGTSTDTQYF. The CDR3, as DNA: TGTGCCAGCAGACTTCGCGGGGGGACTAGCACAGATACGCAGTATTTT.

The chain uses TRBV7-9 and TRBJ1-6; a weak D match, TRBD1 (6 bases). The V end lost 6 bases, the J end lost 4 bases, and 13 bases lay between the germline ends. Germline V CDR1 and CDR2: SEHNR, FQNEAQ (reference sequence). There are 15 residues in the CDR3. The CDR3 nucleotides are TGTGCCAGCAGTCCCGAGACAGGATATAATTCACCCCTCCACTTT. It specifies CASSPETGYNSPLHF.